The 14 T cell receptor beta chains listed next were all sequenced from one sample in a study of graft-versus-host responses after intestinal transplantation (dated by TCRdb to the early 2020s). These receptors are not linked to any known antigen. The time point label of this sample denotes: cells obtained before transplantation from donor or recipient. Libraries were built with the immunoSEQ multiplex PCR assay. Sourced from immuneACCESS, this table was stored by TCRdb with only in-frame sequences that have V and J called. A share of the clones is absent; for the studies checked, an unresolved V gene accounts for under half, and the remainder has no known explanation. For this sample the table gives roughly 99,000 clones, of which under 95% were detected only once. Jointly, the top ten make up over 0.06% of the sample. Sequencing used unstimulated CD8+ T cells sorted from spleen or lymph node cells, obtained before transplant. These receptors were collected from a human donor who was the organ donor for an intestinal transplant.

This chain joins TRBV11-2 and TRBJ2-1, with D perhaps TRBD1 (5 bases). Between the trimmed V and J ends, which lost 2 bases and 4 bases, there was a span of 15 bases. The CDR3 length is 16 residues. CDR1 and CDR2 from the germline V gene are SGHAT and FQNNGV. The CDR3 DNA is TGTGCCAGCAGCTTATCCGGCGGACAAGTTTACAATGAGCAGTTCTTC. It codes for CASSLSGGQVYNEQFF.

This chain uses TRBV7-8 with TRBJ1-1; D might be TRBD1 (5 bases). Trimming took 4 bases from V and 4 from J, leaving 16 bases between them. The germline V gene has CDR1 SGHVS and CDR2 FQNEAQ. The CDR3 is 15 residues long. CDR3 sequence: CASSSLDSSATEAFF. CDR3 sequence (DNA): TGTGCCAGCAGCTCCCTCGACAGTTCGGCCACTGAAGCTTTCTTT. The full variable domain, in which reference TRBV7-8 and TRBJ1-1 provide the parts outside the CDR3, is GAGVSQSPRYKVAKRGQDVALRCDPISGHVSLFWYQQALGQGPEFLTYFQNEAQLDKSGLPSDRFFAERPEGSVSTLKIQRTQQEDSAVYLCASSSLDSSATEAFFGQGTRLTVV.

This chain links TRBV14 with TRBJ2-7, with D possibly matching TRBD2 (5 bases). CDR3 length equals 13 residues. Trimming took off 0 bases at V and 5 bases at J, with 8 bases between the two ends. From germline, CDR1 is SGHDN and CDR2 FVKESK. CDR3 sequence reads: CASSQDRGHEQYF. DNA for the CDR3: TGTGCCAGCAGCCAAGATCGGGGTCACGAGCAGTACTTC.

V usage is TRBV28 and J usage is TRBJ2-5; 8 bases are a match to TRBD2. This CDR3 has 16 amino acids. Germline V gene data show CDR1 as MDHEN and CDR2 as SYDVKM. V lost 4 bases to trimming and J lost 2 bases; unmatched junction nucleotides: 9. DNA of the CDR3: TGTGCCAGCAGTTCACATTTACTAGCGGTTCAAGAGACCCAGTACTTC. Translation: CASSSHLLAVQETQYF.

The chain carries TRBV9 and TRBJ1-3, with D possibly matching TRBD1 (6 bases). Looked up from germline, CDR1 is SGDLS and CDR2 is YYNGEE. CDR3 length equals 16 residues. V lost 1 base and J lost 0, with 11 bases in between. This chain's CDR3 is CASSVQGLDSGNTIYF. DNA for the CDR3: TGTGCCAGCAGCGTACAGGGGCTAGACTCTGGAAACACCATATATTTT.

CDR3 amino acids: CASSFRGQTSLDTQYF. The CDR3 DNA is TGCGCCAGCAGCTTCCGCGGACAAACCTCCCTAGATACGCAGTATTTT. This sequence joins TRBV5-1 and TRBJ2-3; D might be TRBD1 (5 bases). This CDR3 is 16 amino acids long. The germline gives CDR1 SGHRS, CDR2 YFSETQ. V was shortened by 2 bases and J by 5 bases, with 18 bases between the two germline ends.

The rearrangement links TRBV28 to TRBJ2-3, with 14 bases that match TRBD2. The CDR3 runs to 17 residues. Germline CDR1 and CDR2: MDHEN and SYDVKM. The V and J ends lost 8 bases and 6 bases, in that order; junction bases with no gene match: 13. The CDR3 region has the DNA TGTGCCAGCGGGGGACTAGCGGGAGTTAACCGAGCTGATACGCAGTATTTT. Translating gives CASGGLAGVNRADTQYF.

The J gene is TRBJ2-7, the V gene TRBV5-1, with D possibly being TRBD1 (7 bases). The CDR3 length is 16 residues. The V gene lost 5 bases and the J gene lost 3 bases, with 21 bases spanning the gap. Germline assignment: CDR1 SGHRS and CDR2 YFSETQ. CDR3 coding DNA: TGCGCCAGCAGTTTCTCTGGCGGGACAGAGGGCTACGAGCAGTACTTC. This gives the protein CASSFSGGTEGYEQYF.

The chain is built from TRBV5-1 and TRBJ2-7; D perhaps matches TRBD1 (5 bases). V lost 0 bases and J lost 6, with 10 bases in between. This CDR3 is 13 amino acids long. Germline assignment: CDR1 SGHRS and CDR2 YFSETQ. The CDR3 DNA sequence: TGCGCCAGCAGCTTGGATTGGGGCTCCGAGCAGTACTTC. This codes for CASSLDWGSEQYF. The whole variable domain, remainder taken from reference TRBV5-1 and TRBJ2-7, is KAGVTQTPRYLIKTRGQQVTLSCSPISGHRSVSWYQQTPGQGLQFLFEYFSETQRNKGNFPGRFSGRQFSNSRSEMNVSTLELGDSALYLCASSLDWGSEQYFGPGTRLTVT.

The V and J genes are TRBV27 and TRBJ1-1; D gene ambiguous. CDR3 length: 13 residues. Germline lookup yields CDR1 MNHEY and CDR2 SMNVEV (reference sequence). The ends were cut back, 2 bases at V and 2 bases at J, with 6 bases in the middle. CDR3 residues: CASSLAYNTEAFF. The DNA of the CDR3 is TGTGCCAGCAGTTTAGCGTACAACACTGAAGCTTTCTTT.

The chain has TRBV6-6 and TRBJ2-7; the match to TRBD1 covers 9 bases. Germline loops: CDR1 MNHNY, CDR2 SVGAGI (reference sequence). This CDR3 is 16 amino acids long. V shed 2 bases, J shed 3 bases, and the junction held 8 bases outside the gene matches. The CDR3 nucleotides are TGTGCCAGCAGTTACGGGACAGGGTTTTCCCTCTACGAGCAGTACTTC. Protein: CASSYGTGFSLYEQYF.

This chain uses TRBV7-3 with TRBJ2-1, with 8 positions matching TRBD1. The ends lost 11 bases at V and 8 bases at J; junction bases unmatched: 14. The CDR3 is 14 amino acids. Germline V gene sequence: CDR1 SGHTA, CDR2 FQGTGA. CDR3 DNA: TGTGCCTCCGGGGGCCCAGGGGGCATGGATGAGCAGTTCTTC. It encodes CASGGPGGMDEQFF.

The rearrangement links TRBV11-1 to TRBJ2-5; tentatively, D is TRBD2 (6 bases). V was pared by 1 base and J by 7 bases, with 10 bases between. CDR3 length: 13 amino acids. Per the germline V gene, CDR1 is SGHAT and CDR2 is FQDESV (reference sequence). This CDR3 reads CASSLVGGVTQYF. For the CDR3, the DNA is TGTGCCAGCAGCTTAGTCGGGGGAGTGACCCAGTACTTC.

This chain uses TRBV27 with TRBJ2-2, with 7 bases matching TRBD1. The CDR3 totals 13 residues. V shed 6 bases and J 6 bases; nucleotides not matched to a gene: 4. Germline V gives CDR1 MNHEY, CDR2 SMNVEV (reference sequence). The CDR3 DNA reads TGTGCCAGCAGGATGACAGGGTCCGGGGAGCTGTTTTTT. It yields the protein CASRMTGSGELFF.